This TCR beta chain was recovered during a study of cytomegalovirus exposure and HLA in healthy donors. 13 Jbeta primers and 60 Vbeta primers were used for the PCR. The assay was immunoSEQ multiplex PCR, and TCRdb's table has in-frame clones only and misses some. This sample yields around 150,000 clones, of which more than 65% are seen a single time; around 6.6% belongs to the top ten. This clone appeared a single time. The CDR3 has 16 amino acids. V shed 4 bases and J 4 bases; nucleotides not matched to a gene: 8. Germline V gives CDR1 MGHRA, CDR2 YSYEKL. Sequencing was performed on PBMCs. This chain uses TRBV4-1 with TRBJ1-4, with TRBD1 matching 8 bases. This clonotype was sampled from a man aged 50 to 59 in good health and CMV-seropositive. The CDR3 nucleotides read TGCGCCAGCAGCCCGATACCGGGACAGGTTAATGAAAAACTGTTTTTT. Translated: CASSPIPGQVNEKLFF.